This is a list of T cell receptor beta chains from one sample in a study of cytomegalovirus exposure and HLA in healthy donors. Sequenced by immunoSEQ multiplex PCR; TCRdb stores in-frame clones only, minus some. The table shows fewer than 200,000 clones, with roughly 71% occurring only once. Material: PBMCs. The receptor source for this set is a woman aged 50 to 65 in good health and CMV-seropositive. Each CDR3 is given with its conserved first and last residue. The D gene is left open where the match is weak. Rows may omit the clone size; those that give it use once, few, many or a size class.

clone_size: once; v_call: TRBV29-1; j_call: TRBJ1-3; d_call: -; cdr3_aa: CSAGDRSSGNTIYF; cdr3_nt: TGCAGCGCGGGAGACAGATCCTCTGGAAACACCATATATTTT
clone_size: -; v_call: TRBV4-2; j_call: TRBJ2-3; d_call: -; cdr3_aa: CASTPGILDDTQYF; cdr3_nt: TGTGCCAGCACTCCAGGGATTCTTGATGATACGCAGTATTTT
clone_size: -; v_call: TRBV10-2; j_call: TRBJ2-1; d_call: -; cdr3_aa: CASSASRAYNEQFF; cdr3_nt: TGCGCCAGCAGTGCTAGCCGCGCCTACAATGAGCAGTTCTTC
clone_size: -; v_call: TRBV6-1; j_call: TRBJ2-3; d_call: TRBD1; cdr3_aa: CASSQKTGDTDTQYF; cdr3_nt: TGTGCCAGCAGTCAGAAGACAGGGGACACAGATACGCAGTATTTT
clone_size: -; v_call: TRBV7-9; j_call: TRBJ2-3; d_call: TRBD2; cdr3_aa: CASSSSGGAGDTQYF; cdr3_nt: TGTGCCAGCAGCTCGAGCGGGGGGGCGGGAGATACGCAGTATTTT
clone_size: -; v_call: TRBV6-1; j_call: TRBJ2-7; d_call: TRBD1; cdr3_aa: CASNWDSVYEQYF; cdr3_nt: TGTGCCAGCAACTGGGACAGTGTCTACGAGCAGTACTTC
clone_size: -; v_call: TRBV2; j_call: TRBJ1-6; d_call: -; cdr3_aa: CASSAGDSPLHF; cdr3_nt: TGTGCCAGCAGCGCAGGGGATTCACCCCTCCACTTT
clone_size: -; v_call: TRBV7-8; j_call: TRBJ2-7; d_call: -; cdr3_aa: CASSLSGTPIDEQYF; cdr3_nt: TGTGCCAGCAGCTTATCCGGGACTCCCATCGACGAGCAGTACTTC
clone_size: -; v_call: TRBV5-1; j_call: TRBJ2-3; d_call: -; cdr3_aa: CASSLTPARGDTQYF; cdr3_nt: TGCGCCAGCAGCTTAACACCAGCGCGCGGGGATACGCAGTATTTT
clone_size: -; v_call: TRBV2; j_call: TRBJ2-5; d_call: TRBD1; cdr3_aa: CASSQGAGETQYF; cdr3_nt: TGTGCCAGCAGTCAGGGGGCCGGGGAGACCCAGTACTTC
clone_size: -; v_call: TRBV6-1; j_call: TRBJ2-7; d_call: -; cdr3_aa: CASSEGLSGPYEQYF; cdr3_nt: TGTGCCAGCAGTGAAGGGTTAAGCGGCCCCTACGAGCAGTACTTC
clone_size: many; v_call: TRBV25-1; j_call: TRBJ1-1; d_call: -; cdr3_aa: CASSLKGTFYTFF; cdr3_nt: TGTGCCAGCAGCTTGAAGGGGACATTCTATACTTTCTTT
clone_size: -; v_call: TRBV5-1; j_call: TRBJ2-3; d_call: TRBD1; cdr3_aa: CASSVGQGASTDTQYF; cdr3_nt: TGCGCCAGCAGCGTAGGACAGGGAGCTAGCACAGATACGCAGTATTTT
clone_size: -; v_call: TRBV18; j_call: TRBJ2-3; d_call: -; cdr3_aa: CASSGTAAQLGDTQYF; cdr3_nt: TGTGCCAGCTCAGGAACGGCGGCCCAACTAGGAGATACGCAGTATTTT
clone_size: -; v_call: TRBV10-2; j_call: TRBJ2-2; d_call: TRBD2; cdr3_aa: CASREGPNTGELFF; cdr3_nt: TGCGCCAGCCGGGAGGGGCCGAACACCGGGGAGCTGTTTTTT
clone_size: -; v_call: TRBV2; j_call: TRBJ2-5; d_call: TRBD1; cdr3_aa: CASSRDRGQETQYF; cdr3_nt: TGTGCCAGCAGCCGGGACAGGGGTCAAGAGACCCAGTACTTC
clone_size: -; v_call: TRBV6-6; j_call: TRBJ2-3; d_call: TRBD1; cdr3_aa: CASSYFPRQGTDTQYF; cdr3_nt: TGTGCCAGCAGTTACTTCCCCCGACAGGGAACAGATACGCAGTATTTT
clone_size: -; v_call: TRBV5-8; j_call: TRBJ2-3; d_call: -; cdr3_aa: CASCLEGADTQYF; cdr3_nt: TGTGCCAGCTGTCTTGAGGGGGCAGATACGCAGTATTTT
clone_size: -; v_call: TRBV7-3; j_call: TRBJ1-1; d_call: -; cdr3_aa: CASSSSTGEEAFF; cdr3_nt: TGTGCCAGCAGCTCATCTACGGGGGAAGAAGCTTTCTTT
clone_size: few; v_call: TRBV5-6; j_call: TRBJ1-2; d_call: TRBD1; cdr3_aa: CASSSQGAYGYTF; cdr3_nt: TGTGCCAGCAGCTCACAGGGGGCATATGGCTACACCTTC
clone_size: -; v_call: TRBV13; j_call: TRBJ2-7; d_call: TRBD1; cdr3_aa: CASSGGTGGSYEQYF; cdr3_nt: TGTGCCAGCAGCGGAGGGACAGGGGGCTCCTACGAGCAGTACTTC
clone_size: few; v_call: TRBV11-2; j_call: TRBJ1-2; d_call: -; cdr3_aa: CASSFGQYGYTF; cdr3_nt: TGTGCCAGCAGCTTCGGACAATATGGCTACACCTTC
clone_size: -; v_call: TRBV5-1; j_call: TRBJ2-1; d_call: -; cdr3_aa: CASSVGGGSYNEQFF; cdr3_nt: TGCGCCAGCAGCGTAGGCGGCGGTTCCTACAATGAGCAGTTCTTC
clone_size: -; v_call: TRBV19; j_call: TRBJ2-7; d_call: TRBD1; cdr3_aa: CASSIGTGDFEQYF; cdr3_nt: TGTGCCAGTAGTATCGGGACAGGGGACTTCGAGCAGTACTTC
clone_size: -; v_call: TRBV7-9; j_call: TRBJ2-2; d_call: -; cdr3_aa: CALTPGLQNTGELFF; cdr3_nt: TGTGCCCTCACTCCCGGGTTACAGAACACCGGGGAGCTGTTTTTT
clone_size: -; v_call: TRBV6-5; j_call: TRBJ1-2; d_call: -; cdr3_aa: CASSYSRRSRYGYTF; cdr3_nt: TGTGCCAGCAGTTACTCGCGAAGGAGCCGCTATGGCTACACCTTC
clone_size: -; v_call: TRBV7-6; j_call: TRBJ1-6; d_call: -; cdr3_aa: CASSLQGATPLHF; cdr3_nt: TGTGCCAGCAGCTTGCAGGGTGCCACACCCCTCCACTTT
clone_size: -; v_call: TRBV7-3; j_call: TRBJ2-7; d_call: -; cdr3_aa: CASSPQANSNEQYF; cdr3_nt: TGTGCCAGCAGCCCACAGGCGAATTCTAACGAGCAGTACTTC
clone_size: -; v_call: TRBV5-1; j_call: TRBJ2-1; d_call: -; cdr3_aa: CASSLSLNEQFF; cdr3_nt: TGCGCCAGCAGCTTATCTCTCAATGAGCAGTTCTTC
clone_size: few; v_call: TRBV10-3; j_call: TRBJ2-7; d_call: -; cdr3_aa: CAISGRQDEQYF; cdr3_nt: TGTGCCATCAGTGGAAGACAGGACGAGCAGTACTTC
clone_size: -; v_call: TRBV6-5; j_call: TRBJ1-1; d_call: TRBD1; cdr3_aa: CASRKPGQEREAFF; cdr3_nt: TGTGCCAGCAGGAAGCCGGGACAGGAGAGAGAAGCTTTCTTT